The clone carrying this TCR beta chain was seen many times. Its antigen is still unknown. Germline assignment: CDR1 SGHVS and CDR2 FQNEAQ. Trimming shortened V by 6 bases and J by 6 bases, and 17 bases separated the two germline ends. The CDR3 sequence is 15 residues long. All unsorted peripheral T cells were captured because whole blood was used without fractionation. Alpha and beta constant-region primers primed reverse transcription of 400 to 650 ng RNA. Alpha and beta chain libraries were made separately by chain-specific third strand synthesis with multiplexing indices. Each cDNA molecule was barcoded, and a single primer pair amplified each chain. The library got P5 and P7 elements plus a second index, then a 23-cycle PCR. TCRdb re-called the 5' RACE reads through MiXCR, storing one row per CDR3 protein. The sample holds roughly 17,000 distinct CDR3 sequences, about 5% seen once. These data are taken from a study of HIV-infected patients and healthy controls. Whole-study results and caveats: HIV-infected repertoires had significantly higher mean Gini indices than controls, possibly reflecting oligoclonality. During therapy, HIV-associated CDR3s fell significantly in frequency, while CMV-associated CDR3s did not change significantly.

This clonotype was sampled from an adult in good health. The chain uses TRBV7-8 and TRBJ2-2, with D tentatively TRBD1 or TRBD2 (6 bases each). The sequencing sample was made of blood. The CDR3 is CASSYGGSRAGELFF. The CDR3, as DNA: TGTGCCAGCAGTTACGGGGGCTCCAGGGCCGGGGAGCTGTTTTTT.